At least ten counts were recorded for the clone carrying this T cell receptor delta chain. Its antigen is not identified. The protein that TCRdb holds for this DNA derives from a much larger clone and differs from the translated DNA at residue 11, which likely indicates a read error; the protein shown here is translated from the DNA. The germline V gene has CDR1 TVYSNPD and CDR2 GDNSRS (reference sequence). Germline trimming cut 1 base from V and 0 bases from J; bases unmatched to any gene: 20. This CDR3 contains 20 residues. TCRdb re-called clones from the multiplex PCR reads via CATT. The data contain around 50,000 delta-chain clones, roughly 2% of them singletons. This sample is drawn from a study of γδ T cells in repeated Plasmodium falciparum infection. Whole-study context: Donors were malaria-exposed Malian children or age- and gender-matched Australian children. Over about 640 days, donors received four mosquito-bite P. falciparum NF54 infections. Sampling occurred at baseline, pre-infection for selected infections, and 21 days post-infection.

Study results and limitations: Vgamma9/Vdelta2+ T cells showed a stable polyclonal repertoire with shared TCRgamma sequences.

Vgamma9/Vdelta2+ and Vdelta2-negative gammadelta T cells were flow-sorted from PBMC for bulk sequencing. The chain joins TRDV3 to TRDJ1; 10 nucleotides line up with TRDD3. Sequencing used gamma-delta T cells from blood. This sequence was found in a pool of human donors (malaria-infected and uninfected, not separated). CDR3 DNA: TGTGCCTTTATGATTCCCTCGTACTGGGGGATGCCCTTGAACACCGATAAACTCATCTTT. The encoded protein is CAFMIPSYWGMPLNTDKLIF. The full variable domain, in which reference TRDV3 and TRDJ1 provide the parts outside the CDR3, is CDKVTQSSPDQTVASGSEVVLLCTYDTVYSNPDLFWYRIRPDYSFQFVFYGDNSRSEGADFTQGRFSVKHILTQKAFHLVISPVRTEDSATYYCAFMIPSYWGMPLNTDKLIFGKGTRVTVEP.